These 9 T cell receptor beta chains originate from one sample sequenced in a study of technical replicates of blood from several donors. Clones were sequenced by immunoSEQ multiplex PCR, and TCRdb holds only the in-frame ones, with some missing. The data hold around 83,000 clones, with approximately 95% observed a single time. The sequenced sample consisted of T cells isolated from PBMCs. Receptor source: a human donor in good health.

This clone has a handful of counts. V is TRBV11-3 and J is TRBJ2-1; 15 nucleotides align to TRBD2. The ends lost 5 bases at V and 8 bases at J; junction bases unmatched: 7. The CDR3 spans 16 residues. Looked up from germline, CDR1 is SGHNT and CDR2 is YENEEA. CDR3 amino acids: CASSDRTSGGGYEQFF. DNA for the CDR3: TGTGCCAGCAGCGACAGGACTAGCGGGGGGGGATATGAGCAGTTCTTC.

This rearrangement joins TRBV7-9 to TRBJ2-1; the match to TRBD2 covers 9 bases. The germline CDR1 and CDR2 sequences are SEHNR and FQNEAQ (reference sequence). There are 16 residues in the CDR3. V shed 4 bases and J 3 bases; nucleotides not matched to a gene: 7. The CDR3 bases are TGTGCCAGCAGCTCACGTGGCGGGAGGGACTACAATGAGCAGTTCTTC. As protein: CASSSRGGRDYNEQFF.

The V gene is TRBV19, the J gene TRBJ2-3; 13 nucleotides match TRBD2. The CDR3 spans 17 residues. The J segment lost 7 bases and the V segment lost 5 bases, leaving 12 bases of the junction unmatched. Germline CDR1 reads LNHDA; CDR2 reads SQIVND (reference sequence). For the CDR3, the DNA is TGTGCCAGTAGTGTTCCCTTACTAGCGGGGGGGCCTTATACGCAGTATTTT. Translated, it gives CASSVPLLAGGPYTQYF.

The chain uses TRBV4-1 and TRBJ2-7; 7 bases line up with TRBD2. CDR1 and CDR2 (germline): MGHRA, YSYEKL. Trimming at V came to 1 base and at J to 4 bases, leaving 4 bases not matched to a gene. This CDR3 contains 14 residues. As DNA, the CDR3 is TGCGCCAGCAGCCAAGGCAGGGAGGGTTACGAGCAGTACTTC. It specifies CASSQGREGYEQYF.

The rearrangement uses TRBV4-1 and TRBJ1-2; 8 bases fit TRBD1. The CDR3 is 15 residues long. Per the germline V gene, CDR1 is MGHRA and CDR2 is YSYEKL. V was pared by 1 base and J by 6 bases, with 7 bases of the junction left unmatched. CDR3 DNA: TGCGCCAGCAGCCAAGTACTGGGGACAGGAGATGGCTACACCTTC. Its translation: CASSQVLGTGDGYTF.

The gene calls are TRBV7-2 and TRBJ2-7, with 7 bases matching TRBD1. Unmatched junction bases numbered 5, after V lost 4 bases and J lost 2 bases. The CDR3 sequence is 14 residues long. Per the germline V gene, CDR1 is SGHTA and CDR2 is FQGNSA. CDR3 bases: TGTGCCAGCAGCTCGGGACAGAGTCCCTACGAGCAGTACTTC. Protein sequence: CASSSGQSPYEQYF. The full variable domain, rest sourced from reference TRBV7-2 and TRBJ2-7, is GAGVSQSPSNKVTEKGKDVELRCDPISGHTALYWYRQSLGQGLEFLIYFQGNSAPDKSGLPSDRFSAERTGGSVSTLTIQRTQQEDSAVYLCASSSGQSPYEQYFGPGTRLTVT.

This sequence joins TRBV7-9 and TRBJ1-1; weak D call: TRBD1 (6 bases). Germline CDR1 and CDR2: SEHNR and FQNEAQ (reference sequence). The length of the CDR3 is 13 residues. V shed 7 bases and J shed 5 bases, with 14 bases lying between them. The CDR3 protein is CASKGGWDTEAFF. CDR3 bases: TGTGCCAGCAAAGGGGGTTGGGATACTGAAGCTTTCTTT. Complete variable domain (other parts from reference TRBV7-9 and TRBJ1-1): DTGVSQNPRHKITKRGQNVTFRCDPISEHNRLYWYRQTLGQGPEFLTYFQNEAQLEKSRLLSDRFSAERPKGSFSTLEIQRTEQGDSAMYLCASKGGWDTEAFFGQGTRLTVV.

This chain links TRBV2 with TRBJ1-5; no clear D gene. Germline-derived CDR1 and CDR2 are SNHLY and FYNNEI. Trimming took 10 bases from V and 3 from J, leaving 10 bases between them. The CDR3 is 12 residues long. Here the CDR3 DNA reads TGTGCCACCAGACGGTCCAATCAGCCCCAGCATTTT. Amino acids: CATRRSNQPQHF.

This chain uses TRBV6-6 with TRBJ2-1; 13 bases line up with TRBD2. This CDR3 region has 16 residues. Germline lookup yields CDR1 MNHNY and CDR2 SVGAGI (reference sequence). Losses at the gene ends were 6 bases for V and 4 bases for J; bases not matched to a gene: 6. CDR3 loop: CASRSTSGGTYNEQFF. The CDR3 nucleotides are TGTGCCAGCAGATCGACTAGCGGGGGGACTTACAATGAGCAGTTCTTC.